A selection of T cell receptor beta chains follows, all from one sample in a study of T-cell memory formation after mild COVID-19. TCRdb re-derived calls from the 5' RACE reads in MiXCR, one entry per CDR3 protein. Among around 250,000 distinct CDR3 sequences, less than 20% were seen once, and the ten largest hold 2.1%. The specimen was PBMCs or a T cell subset sorted from them (not recorded which). Receptor source: an adult woman who had mild COVID-19 (a few samples of this study predate the infection). Cell type and time point are not known. Each CDR3 is given with its conserved first and last residue. Fields, in order: J gene, D gene, clone size, V gene, CDR3 protein, CDR3 DNA. D genes are given only for firm matches. Size is omitted from some rows. Given values are once, few, many or a class for expanded clones.

TRBJ1-1,TRBD1,.,TRBV6-5,CASSRDRAAAFF,TGTGCCAGCAGTAGGGACAGGGCAGCAGCTTTCTTT
TRBJ2-7,TRBD2,.,TRBV19,CASSPGYLAGGTYEQYF,TGTGCCAGTAGTCCGGGCTATCTAGCGGGAGGGACCTACGAGCAGTACTTC
TRBJ1-1,.,few,TRBV7-9,CASSHRLGKTEAFF,TGTGCCAGCAGCCATCGACTGGGTAAGACTGAAGCTTTCTTT
TRBJ1-2,.,few,TRBV20-1,CSARDLDRGNYGYTF,TGCAGTGCTAGAGACCTGGACCGGGGAAACTATGGCTACACCTTC
TRBJ1-1,TRBD1,few,TRBV5-1,CASWPLTGVPMKGEAFF,TGCGCCAGCTGGCCTTTGACAGGGGTTCCCATGAAGGGTGAAGCTTTCTTT
TRBJ2-3,.,.,TRBV9,CASSVGETWAQYF,TGTGCCAGCAGCGTAGGGGAGACTTGGGCGCAGTATTTT
TRBJ1-1,.,.,TRBV7-2,CASSSGRNTEAFF,TGTGCCAGCAGCTCAGGCAGAAACACTGAAGCTTTCTTT
TRBJ2-1,.,few,TRBV6-2/TRBV6-3,CASSRQAQPLYNEQFF,TGTGCCAGCAGTCGACAGGCCCAACCTCTCTACAATGAGCAGTTCTTC
TRBJ1-1,TRBD1,.,TRBV29-1,CSAGQPSNTEAFF,TGCAGCGCGGGACAGCCTTCTAACACTGAAGCTTTCTTT
TRBJ2-7,.,few,TRBV27,CASSRLGQGNRYEQYF,TGTGCCAGCAGCCGCCTTGGGCAGGGAAATCGCTACGAGCAGTACTTC
TRBJ2-2,.,few,TRBV2,CASSEIAALNTGELFF,TGTGCCAGCAGTGAAATCGCGGCCTTGAACACCGGGGAGCTGTTTTTT
TRBJ2-5,.,many,TRBV15,CATSRDPGVQETQYF,TGTGCCACCAGCAGAGATCCGGGAGTGCAAGAGACCCAGTACTTC
TRBJ2-1,.,.,TRBV20-1,CSATRASRYNEQFF,TGCAGTGCTACCCGTGCTTCTAGGTACAATGAGCAGTTCTTC
TRBJ2-7,.,.,TRBV6-2/TRBV6-3,CASSFLPRRASFYEQYF,TGTGCCAGCAGTTTTCTCCCCCGGCGGGCCTCCTTCTACGAGCAGTACTTC
TRBJ2-7,TRBD2,few,TRBV4-1,CASSQTPTSGGAYEQYF,TGCGCCAGCAGCCAAACTCCGACTAGCGGGGGGGCCTACGAGCAGTACTTC
TRBJ2-3,TRBD2,few,TRBV10-3,CAISESSGRIINTQYF,TGTGCCATCAGTGAGTCAAGCGGGAGAATCATCAATACGCAGTATTTT
TRBJ2-7,.,.,TRBV10-3,CAIGQDTYEQYF,TGTGCCATCGGCCAGGACACGTACGAGCAGTACTTC
TRBJ1-1,.,few,TRBV19,CASSSEGVGYTEAFF,TGTGCCAGTAGTTCGGAGGGGGTCGGCTACACTGAAGCTTTCTTT
TRBJ1-4,.,.,TRBV3-1,CASSQGPRVNEKLFF,TGTGCCAGCAGCCAAGGACCCAGGGTTAATGAAAAACTGTTTTTT
TRBJ2-7,TRBD1,many,TRBV10-3,CAISPGQGYEQYF,TGTGCCATCAGCCCGGGACAGGGCTACGAGCAGTACTTC
TRBJ2-4,.,few,TRBV12-5,CASGLPLAKNIQYF,TGTGCTAGTGGTTTGCCCCTAGCCAAAAACATTCAGTACTTC
TRBJ1-5,TRBD1,few,TRBV6-5,CASRDRRSNQPQHF,TGTGCCAGCAGGGACAGGCGGAGCAATCAGCCCCAGCATTTT
TRBJ1-1,.,.,TRBV5-5,CASSRTQVGNTEAFF,TGTGCCAGCAGCCGAACACAGGTGGGGAACACTGAAGCTTTCTTT
TRBJ2-4,TRBD2,few,TRBV20-1,CSASLAGGFKNIQYF,TGCAGTGCTAGTCTAGCGGGAGGGTTTAAAAACATTCAGTACTTC
TRBJ2-7,.,.,TRBV24-1,CATSDPGVLGRDEQYF,TGTGCCACCAGTGATCCAGGGGTGCTGGGGAGGGACGAGCAGTACTTC
TRBJ1-2,.,once,TRBV21-1,CASSKLGYTF,TGTGCCAGCAGCAAATTGGGCTACACCTTC
TRBJ1-2,TRBD1,many,TRBV11-2,CASSLLGTDYGYTF,TGTGCCAGCAGCTTACTAGGGACAGACTATGGCTACACCTTC
TRBJ2-1,TRBD2,few,TRBV7-2,CASSLAMGGMGSYNEQFF,TGTGCCAGCAGCTTAGCGATGGGGGGGATGGGGTCCTACAATGAGCAGTTCTTC
TRBJ1-1,.,many,TRBV5-4,CASSPAGLVGTEAFF,TGTGCCAGCAGCCCGGCCGGGTTAGTCGGCACTGAAGCTTTCTTT
TRBJ2-1,TRBD2,few,TRBV7-2,CASSLGAGTSYNEQFF,TGTGCCAGCAGCTTAGGTGCCGGGACTAGCTACAATGAGCAGTTCTTC
TRBJ1-1,.,.,TRBV7-9,CASSFARAQNTEAFF,TGTGCCAGCAGCTTTGCCCGGGCCCAGAACACTGAAGCTTTCTTT
TRBJ2-3,.,few,TRBV23-1,CASSQPEGPAASTDTQYF,TGCGCCAGCAGTCAACCCGAGGGGCCAGCGGCCAGCACAGATACGCAGTATTTT
TRBJ2-1,.,.,TRBV9,CASSTYSGEQFF,TGTGCCAGCAGCACCTATAGCGGAGAGCAGTTCTTC
TRBJ2-1,TRBD1,.,TRBV7-6,CASSPLTGEAYNEQFF,TGTGCCAGCAGCCCACTGACAGGGGAAGCTTACAATGAGCAGTTCTTC
TRBJ2-7,TRBD1,many,TRBV28,CASSLGDRNSYEQYF,TGTGCCAGCAGTTTAGGGGACAGAAATTCCTACGAGCAGTACTTC
TRBJ2-4,.,.,TRBV20-1,CSASVRVKNIQYF,TGCAGTGCTAGTGTCAGGGTCAAAAACATTCAGTACTTC
TRBJ1-1,.,many,TRBV12-3/TRBV12-4,CASKRQAGNTEAFF,TGTGCCAGCAAGCGACAGGCGGGAAACACTGAAGCTTTCTTT
TRBJ2-5,.,few,TRBV5-5,CASSWAPGQEETQYF,TGTGCCAGCAGCTGGGCACCCGGTCAGGAAGAGACCCAGTACTTC
TRBJ1-2,TRBD1,few,TRBV6-5,CASSYWGTGENYGYTF,TGTGCCAGCAGTTACTGGGGGACAGGGGAAAACTATGGCTACACCTTC
TRBJ2-7,.,.,TRBV20-1,CSASRGYEQYF,TGCAGTGCTAGCCGAGGGTACGAGCAGTACTTC
TRBJ2-1,.,.,TRBV5-1,CASSLFASEMSSYNEQFF,TGCGCCAGCAGCTTGTTTGCTAGCGAGATGAGCTCCTACAATGAGCAGTTCTTC
TRBJ2-1,TRBD2,many,TRBV12-3/TRBV12-4,CASTPMAGGLRNEQFF,TGTGCCAGCACCCCTATGGCGGGAGGGCTCCGCAATGAGCAGTTCTTC
TRBJ2-2,.,few,TRBV6-1,CASIRGWGIGGELFF,TGTGCCAGCATCCGGGGATGGGGCATCGGCGGGGAGCTGTTTTTT
TRBJ2-3,.,few,TRBV24-1,CATSVQPGATDTQYF,TGTGCCACCAGTGTCCAGCCGGGAGCGACAGATACGCAGTATTTT
TRBJ2-7,TRBD2,.,TRBV27,CASAGLGPYEQYF,TGTGCCAGCGCCGGACTAGGGCCCTACGAGCAGTACTTC
TRBJ2-7,TRBD2,.,TRBV6-6,CASTGGAYEQYF,TGTGCCAGCACTGGGGGGGCCTACGAGCAGTACTTC
TRBJ2-7,TRBD1,.,TRBV10-3,CAIRGGQGSTYEQYF,TGTGCCATCAGAGGGGGACAGGGGTCGACCTACGAGCAGTACTTC
TRBJ2-2,.,.,TRBV12-3/TRBV12-4,CASRRGTRTTGELFF,TGTGCCAGCAGAAGGGGGACGCGGACCACCGGGGAGCTGTTTTTT
TRBJ1-5,TRBD1,few,TRBV7-9,CATSGTGANQPQHF,TGTGCCACCTCAGGCACAGGGGCCAATCAGCCCCAGCATTTT
TRBJ1-1,.,.,TRBV7-9,CASSMAGNTEAFF,TGTGCCAGCAGCATGGCGGGGAACACTGAAGCTTTCTTT
TRBJ2-2,.,few,TRBV2,CASSEGRNTGELFF,TGTGCCAGCAGTGAGGGGCGGAACACCGGGGAGCTGTTTTTT
TRBJ1-1,.,many,TRBV5-1,CASSLGQPLGYTEAFF,TGCGCCAGCAGCTTGGGACAGCCCTTGGGGTACACTGAAGCTTTCTTT
TRBJ1-6,.,.,TRBV7-3,CASSLQGAGSPLHF,TGTGCCAGCAGCCTACAGGGAGCTGGGTCACCCCTCCACTTT
TRBJ1-5,TRBD1,.,TRBV7-9,CASSLVPLARQGYNQPQHF,TGTGCCAGCAGCTTAGTACCGCTAGCAAGACAGGGCTACAATCAGCCCCAGCATTTT
TRBJ2-1,.,.,TRBV28,CASSVGSSYNEQFF,TGTGCCAGCAGTGTCGGGAGCTCCTACAATGAGCAGTTCTTC
TRBJ1-5,.,.,TRBV12-3/TRBV12-4,CASSFEENQPQHF,TGTGCCAGCAGTTTCGAGGAAAATCAGCCCCAGCATTTT
TRBJ1-2,TRBD1,few,TRBV11-2,CASRPPGQGFYGYTF,TGTGCCAGCAGGCCACCGGGACAGGGATTCTATGGCTACACCTTC
TRBJ2-7,.,few,TRBV7-9,CASSLEQGTAYEQYF,TGTGCCAGCAGCTTAGAGCAGGGGACCGCCTACGAGCAGTACTTC
TRBJ1-5,TRBD1,.,TRBV18,CASSLTGGDQPQHF,TGTGCCAGCTCCCTAACAGGGGGGGATCAGCCCCAGCATTTT
TRBJ2-5,.,.,TRBV7-2,CASSFSSYQAETQYF,TGTGCCAGCAGCTTTTCTAGCTACCAGGCGGAGACCCAGTACTTC